This T cell receptor (beta chain) originates from a study of cytomegalovirus exposure and HLA in healthy donors (dated by TCRdb to the late 2010s). Background for the entire study: In an earlier analysis of approximately 640 of the donors, 276 Gb of sequence data and 90 million to 120 million unique TCR beta sequences from 180 million or so T cells were reported. The later analysis used no new phenotypic data to find candidate immune exposures, relying instead on TCR beta sequences and their occurrence across donors. Alongside the repertoire data, information on donor age, sex, ethnicity and CMV serostatus was compiled. Around 320 gigabases of sequencing data and tens of millions of unique TCR sequences were included in an early release covering several hundred HLA-typed donors. Among about 400 genotyped donors of the cohort, an average of approximately 240,000 unique TCR beta nucleotide sequences was sequenced per donor, of which about 18% were non-productive. To predict cytomegalovirus infection status, the study brought together high-throughput TCR immunosequencing, statistical association of individual TCRs with disease status, and machine learning. A later analysis re-analyzed previously published TCR beta repertoires from 660 or so donors and added high-resolution HLA genotyping to study TCR occurrence patterns. Every discovery cohort repertoire had been produced on one sequencing platform. Four or five DR-DQ haplotypes were handled as single units for association and clustering because linkage in the cohort was strong. In a later genetic analysis, genome-wide SNP genotypes for about three fifths of the roughly 670 donors were used, and that subset was treated as a discovery cohort. The T cell repertoires of about 700 subjects were profiled by immunosequencing and related to cytomegalovirus serostatus. The number of typed donors differed by locus: about 620-630 for A, B, C, DRB1 and DQB1; about 520 for DQA1; about 600 for DPA1; and around 450 for DPB1. In addition to the first cohort of 666 subjects, a separate validation cohort of about 120 different subjects was used. An earlier analysis of around 580 of the donors used high-throughput TCR beta sequencing to judge whether each TCR beta V gene segment behaved as functional or pseudogenic. The study aimed to test whether cataloging public T cell receptors could reveal signatures of past pathogen exposure. HLA typing included class I and class II loci at four-digit resolution. Of the 398 genotyped donors, over 65% fell in the genetic ancestry cluster associated with self-reported Caucasian donors. General conclusions and limits of the study: Three of the identified cytomegalovirus-associated TCR beta chains were confirmed in vitro to be specific for cytomegalovirus antigens. Strong co-occurrence of HLA alleles, especially DR and DQ, made assigning TCR associations to individual alleles difficult. According to a later analysis, parvovirus B19, influenza, CMV and Epstein-Barr virus appeared linked to several top co-occurrence clusters. The earlier analysis of approximately 540 of the donors excluded approximately 15 rarely observed V segments, including chromosome 9 orphons, because counts were too low. Roughly uniform sequencing depth across donors was assumed in presence/absence analyses, although this assumption may not hold. A total of around 150 TCR beta chains were listed by the study as associated with cytomegalovirus. In a later genetic analysis, fewer N-insertions in productive TCRs were reported among donors in an Asian-associated ancestry cluster than the roughly 640-donor mean. A later analysis found that TCR association rates varied across HLA loci, with DRB1 alleles showing the most associated TCRs and HLA-C alleles the fewest. A later analysis found that most CMV-associated TCR beta chains appeared HLA-restricted, with HLA associations seemingly driven largely by CMV exposure. Because the 87-base-pair reads could not distinguish some IMGT-functional V segments, including TRBV6-2 and TRBV6-3, those segments were excluded. In a later analysis, HLA-associated TCR beta chains showed more clonal expansion and lower generation probabilities than non-associated chains that were equally common. Immune exposure information for the cohort was limited to CMV serostatus. In this cohort, only TCR beta chains were sequenced, and detectable features were limited by the absence of alpha or paired-chain data. In an earlier analysis of some 500 of the donors, most TCR beta V segments appeared in productive rearrangements about 90% or about 30% of the time, broadly matching IMGT annotations. At a false discovery rate of 0.05, a later analysis linked around 15,000 TCR beta sequences to specific HLA alleles. The sequencing pipeline was judged likely to have produced a cluster of highly shared sequence variants as a technical artifact. Correlated functional status among segregating V segments might be attributable to linkage disequilibrium, but an unknown experimental factor could not be ruled out. A further reported finding was that TCR beta sequences accurately predicted the HLA-A and HLA-B alleles for most subjects in the first cohort. In both the original and validation cohorts, the classifier was reported to diagnose cytomegalovirus status with high specificity and sensitivity. Because HLA typing was unavailable for some donors at each locus, only the typed subset was used in association tests. The authors suggested that the approach could potentially be extended to other disease states and immunological phenotypes. A later genetic analysis associated a missense DCLRE1C variant with V-gene and J-gene trimming of TCR beta chains, and an independent cohort replicated the association. Across donors, most TCR sequences were observed very rarely, whereas some public TCRs were present in many individuals.

V is trimmed back by 1 base and J by 0 bases, and the junction contains 15 bases that no gene match accounts for. CDR1 is given as GTSNPN and CDR2 as SVGIG, both from the germline V gene (reference sequence). CDR3 length: 20 amino acids, cysteine to phenylalanine. CDR3 DNA only is kept here, 60 bases in frame from base 1. The cohort consisted of some 730 healthy bone marrow donors. All cohort members were sampled while nominally healthy, although unrecorded immune exposures were likely present. The donor tested CMV seronegative and was one of the 352 seronegative cohort members. Every donor gave a peripheral blood sample, and the peripheral blood mononuclear cells from that sample were used for TCR beta sequencing. Genomic DNA was extracted from the blood cell samples with the Qiagen DNeasy Blood Extraction Kit. The method behind the library was the immunoSEQ multiplex PCR assay. A mixture of 60 forward primers for TCR Vbeta segments and 13 reverse primers for TCR Jbeta segments was used in the multiplex PCR. A multiplex PCR assay on genomic DNA amplified the CDR3 region of rearranged TCR beta genes. On the Illumina HiSeq System, the amplified TCR beta libraries were sequenced as 87-base-pair reads. Under the source paper's analysis protocol: A later analysis counted approximately 84 million unique TCR beta chains across the 550 to 700 repertoires, and around 12 million of these chains were shared by at least two donors. A nearest-neighbor algorithm error-corrected the raw reads and collapsed the reads into unique sequences, merging closely related sequences to remove PCR and sequencing errors. V, D and J gene segments were assigned by aligning CDR3 sequences to IMGT reference sequences. For a sequence to be retained, a match of at least six nucleotides to both a V gene segment and a J gene segment was required. Rearrangements were called productive when the CDR3 lacked stop codons and stayed in frame with V and J; all others were non-productive. Following IMGT convention, CDR3 was defined as the stretch from the second conserved V-encoded cysteine to the conserved J-encoded phenylalanine. In an earlier analysis of approximately 590 of the donors, sequences lacking an unambiguous match to a single V gene segment were excluded. In an earlier analysis of roughly 600 of the donors, a V segment was called functional when productive rearrangements were above 56.7%, and segregating when the standard deviation between donors exceeded 5%. A statistical classification framework was built for diagnosing cytomegalovirus status from the catalog of TCR beta chain sequences. In a later analysis, TCR nucleotide sequences were compared against IMGT/GENE-DB human TR gene sequences so that V and J genes could be assigned. The TCRdist pipeline was used in a later analysis to assign CDR3 sequences and most-parsimonious VDJ recombination scenarios. In a later analysis, each TCR beta chain was defined by its CDR3 amino acid sequence together with its V-gene family, and reads without a unique V-gene family were excluded. In a later analysis, fewer than 600 highly shared, low-generation-probability nucleotide sequences were removed to address suspected cross-contamination and a sequencing artifact. In a later analysis, a clonal expansion index for each public chain was calculated from normalized within-repertoire ranks of inferred template counts. A later analysis computed generation probabilities with a VDJ recombination model fitted to out-of-frame rearrangements, and checked the results against IGoR. Hypergeometric tests were used in a later analysis to score TCR-TCR, TCR-HLA and TCR-CMV co-occurrence, with a repertoire-size bias correction applied to the TCR pairs. To estimate false discovery rates, a later analysis permuted the HLA or CMV assignments 20 times. In a later analysis, co-occurring TCRs were grouped using DBSCAN, with TCRdist sequence similarity added in when clustering inside HLA-allele-positive subsets. Co-occurrence clustering excluded repertoires with fewer than 30,000 or more than 120,000 public chains, plus five with anomalous nucleotide sharing. As stored in TCRdb, this immuneACCESS dataset retains in-frame rearrangements with V and J assigned. A fraction of the clones does not appear; measured against another copy, unresolved V genes explain less than half of the discrepancy, and the remainder lacks a known reason. V, J and clone size derive from that table, while D and trimming were established from the DNA sequence. The sample yields about 200,000 clones; 87% were counted once. The ten largest clonotypes hold about 1.1% of the sample.

Comment on this clone: Its antigen is not yet known. Within one base of it there is no much larger clone, and no base qualities were kept.

Here the chain combines TRBV30 and TRBJ2-3, with 11 bases matching TRBD2. The sample taken for sequencing was PBMCs. This sequence was found in a boy aged 2 to 10 in good health and CMV-seronegative. This receptor carries the CDR3 CAWSGPWLAGGYPSTDTQYF. The DNA sequence is as follows: TGTGCCTGGAGTGGGCCCTGGCTAGCGGGGGGCTACCCTAGCACAGATACGCAGTATTTT.